Below are 18 T cell receptor beta chains sequenced from a single sample in a study of OX40 agonist ivuxolimab in advanced cancers. The protocol was immunoSEQ multiplex PCR, while the TCRdb copy is restricted to in-frame clones and leaves out a portion. Here the sample spans about 50,000 clones, 82% being singletons. Sequencing used CD4+ or CD8+ T cells sorted from blood, obtained in a trial of the OX40 agonist ivuxolimab. The receptors originated from an adult with an advanced solid tumor such as melanoma, head and neck, liver or kidney cancer.

For the CDR3, the DNA is TGTGCCAGCAGCCGGGGGGCCACCGATTCACCCCTCCACTTT. It yields the protein CASSRGATDSPLHF. The chain couples TRBV5-6 to TRBJ1-6; tentatively, D is TRBD1 (6 bases). The CDR3 is made up of 14 amino acids. Trimming cost V 4 bases and J 8 bases, with 13 bases left between them. Germline-derived CDR1 and CDR2 are SGHDT and YYEEEE.

The chain employs TRBV6-1 and TRBJ2-1; TRBD2 aligns across 10 bases. The V gene's germline CDR1 is MNHNS and CDR2 SASEGT. The CDR3 loop spans 14 amino acids. The V and J ends lost 7 bases and 6 bases, in that order; junction bases with no gene match: 6. The CDR3 nucleotides read TGTGCCAGCATGCATAGCGGGGGGTCCAATGAGCAGTTCTTC. Its protein is CASMHSGGSNEQFF.

The chain uses TRBV12-5 and TRBJ2-7, with D possibly TRBD2 on 5 matching bases. In germline, CDR1 is LGHNT, CDR2 FRNRAP. CDR3 length: 13 amino acids. The V end lost 5 bases, the J end lost 3 bases, and 11 bases lay between the germline ends. For the CDR3, the DNA is TGTGCTAGTGGTCCCCGCGGGTTCTACGAGCAGTACTTC. It yields the protein CASGPRGFYEQYF.

The gene calls are TRBV2 and TRBJ2-4; the D gene is possibly TRBD2 (6 bases). This CDR3 is built from 13 residues. Deletions cut 4 bases from V and 13 bases from J, with 17 bases between. Germline assignment: CDR1 SNHLY and CDR2 FYNNEI. For the CDR3, the DNA is TGTGCCAGCAGTGGCGGGACCCCCCGCCTCCAGTACTTC. It yields the protein CASSGGTPRLQYF.

V and J are TRBV9 and TRBJ2-7; 8 nucleotides match TRBD2. The CDR3 extends over 16 amino acids. With 3 bases clipped from V and 1 base from J, the junction kept 9 bases outside the gene matches. Germline V gene sequence: CDR1 SGDLS, CDR2 YYNGEE. The CDR3 reads CASSAEVTSGSYEQYF. The CDR3 DNA follows: TGTGCCAGCAGCGCGGAGGTCACTAGCGGATCCTACGAGCAGTACTTC. Supplemented by reference TRBV9 and TRBJ2-7, the full variable domain reads DSGVTQTPKHLITATGQRVTLRCSPRSGDLSVYWYQQSLDQGLQFLIQYYNGEERAKGNILERFSAQQFPDLHSELNLSSLELGDSALYFCASSAEVTSGSYEQYFGPGTRLTVT.

This chain links TRBV10-3 with TRBJ2-5, with TRBD1 identical over 9 bases. The CDR3 is 16 residues long. V dropped 1 base and J dropped 2; count of bases not matched to a gene: 5. CDR1 and CDR2 from the germline V gene are ENHRY and SYGVKD. CDR3 coding DNA: TGTGCCATCAGTGAGTTTGGGACAGGGCGGCAAGAGACCCAGTACTTC. Translated: CAISEFGTGRQETQYF.

The chain carries TRBV7-2 and TRBJ1-2; 9 bases map to TRBD1. CDR1 is SGHTA, CDR2 FQGNSA, per germline. Losses at the gene ends were 0 bases for V and 4 bases for J; bases not matched to a gene: 9. This CDR3 region has 17 residues. The CDR3 protein is CASSLAPGTGRVYGYTF. CDR3 bases: TGTGCCAGCAGCTTAGCCCCCGGGACAGGGAGGGTCTATGGCTACACCTTC.

The chain carries TRBV5-1 and TRBJ2-3; a possible D gene is TRBD2 (5 bases). V was trimmed by 6 bases and J by 0 bases, leaving 11 bases between them. Germline values: CDR1 SGHRS, CDR2 YFSETQ. This CDR3 comprises 14 residues. This chain's CDR3 is CASTLRASTDTQYF. DNA for the CDR3: TGCGCCAGCACCCTGCGGGCGAGCACAGATACGCAGTATTTT. Full variable domain (missing parts from reference TRBV5-1 and TRBJ2-3): KAGVTQTPRYLIKTRGQQVTLSCSPISGHRSVSWYQQTPGQGLQFLFEYFSETQRNKGNFPGRFSGRQFSNSRSEMNVSTLELGDSALYLCASTLRASTDTQYFGPGTRLTVL.

The chain uses TRBV4-3 and TRBJ2-2, with D uncertain. Germline CDR1 reads LGHNA; CDR2 reads YSLEER. CDR3 length: 14 amino acids. The V end was cut by 3 bases, the J end by 0 bases, with 5 bases between. The CDR3 sequence is CASSQAPNTGELFF. The CDR3 bases are TGCGCCAGCAGCCAGGCACCGAACACCGGGGAGCTGTTTTTT.

This rearrangement joins TRBV9 to TRBJ1-3; D might be TRBD1 (5 bases). With 4 bases removed from V and 0 bases from J, the gap between germline ends came to 11 bases. Germline V CDR1 and CDR2: SGDLS, YYNGEE. This CDR3 has 15 residues. CDR3 in DNA: TGTGCCAGCAGCCCAGGGTTCGCCTCTGGAAACACCATATATTTT. It is translated as CASSPGFASGNTIYF.

The J gene is TRBJ2-5, the V gene TRBV7-2; 13 bases fit TRBD2. Germline CDR1 SGHTA, CDR2 FQGNSA. V shed 5 bases, J shed 3 bases, and the junction held 9 bases outside the gene matches. This CDR3 region has 17 residues. The CDR3 here is CASSRAPGLAGKETQYF. CDR3 bases: TGTGCCAGCAGCAGGGCGCCGGGACTAGCGGGGAAAGAGACCCAGTACTTC.

The chain has TRBV5-1 and TRBJ1-1; D ambiguous. From germline, CDR1 is SGHRS and CDR2 YFSETQ. This CDR3 contains 14 residues. Trimming took 0 bases from V and 3 from J, leaving 9 bases between them. The CDR3 is CASSLDAAHTEAFF. Written as DNA, the CDR3 is TGCGCCAGCAGCTTGGATGCAGCCCACACTGAAGCTTTCTTT.

The genes are TRBV30 and TRBJ2-7; D not certain. With 3 bases removed from V and 2 bases from J, the gap between germline ends came to 5 bases. Germline CDR1 GTSNPN, CDR2 SVGIG (reference sequence). The CDR3 is 11 residues long. Here the CDR3 reads CAWSDPYEQYF. The CDR3 coding sequence is TGTGCCTGGAGCGACCCCTACGAGCAGTACTTC.

The chain combines TRBV14 with TRBJ1-2; 7 nucleotides align to TRBD1. The V gene end was trimmed by 2 bases and the J gene end by 7 bases; junction bases not matched to a gene: 7. CDR3 length equals 14 residues. From germline, CDR1 is SGHDN and CDR2 FVKESK. The CDR3 here is CASSQPGQLSGYTF. In nucleotides, the CDR3 is TGTGCCAGCAGCCAACCGGGACAGTTGAGTGGCTACACCTTC. Drawing the rest from reference TRBV14 and TRBJ1-2, the complete variable domain is EAGVTQFPSHSVIEKGQTVTLRCDPISGHDNLYWYRRVMGKEIKFLLHFVKESKQDESGMPNNRFLAERTGGTYSTLKVQPAELEDSGVYFCASSQPGQLSGYTFGSGTRLTVV.

This clone was counted a few times. The genes are TRBV6-1 and TRBJ1-6, with unresolved D. CDR1 and CDR2 from the germline V gene are MNHNS and SASEGT. This CDR3 region has 13 residues. The V end lost 3 bases, the J end lost 10 bases, and 10 bases lay between the germline ends. The CDR3: CASSEVLGSPLHF. DNA of the CDR3: TGTGCCAGCAGTGAGGTCCTGGGATCACCCCTCCACTTT.

The gene calls are TRBV7-9 and TRBJ2-3; D uncertain. Per the germline V gene, CDR1 is SEHNR and CDR2 is FQNEAQ (reference sequence). CDR3 length equals 15 residues. With 0 bases removed from V and 3 bases from J, the gap between germline ends came to 10 bases. CDR3 protein: CASSLAGQMTDTQYF. The CDR3 DNA follows: TGTGCCAGCAGCTTAGCAGGGCAGATGACAGATACGCAGTATTTT.

The gene calls are TRBV15 and TRBJ1-4; the D is unclear. Germline lookup yields CDR1 LNHNV and CDR2 YYDKDF (reference sequence). V was pared by 0 bases and J by 7 bases, with 6 bases between. The CDR3 runs 13 residues. CDR3 protein: CATSRDNPEKLFF. As DNA, the CDR3 is TGTGCCACCAGCAGAGACAATCCTGAAAAACTGTTTTTT.

The chain links TRBV19 to TRBJ1-5; 7 bases are shared with TRBD1. V trimming: 6 bases; J trimming: 2 bases; junction bases outside the gene matches: 7. The CDR3 length is 15 residues. CDR1 is LNHDA, CDR2 SQIVND, per germline (reference sequence). The DNA for the CDR3 is TGTGCCAGTAGAGACAGGGAAAGTGGCAATCAGCCCCAGCATTTT. This gives the protein CASRDRESGNQPQHF.